Below are 19 T cell receptor beta chains sequenced from a single sample in a study of shared T cell receptors in the human thymus. TCRdb's table, derived via immunoSEQ multiplex PCR, lists solely in-frame clones and lacks some. The sample yields hundreds of thousands of clones, approximately 90% seen once. This sample was shared with a second study, whose subject was human thymus T cells.

Sequenced material: thymocytes. Source of these receptors: a boy under three years old with a congenital heart defect.

The chain carries TRBV25-1 and TRBJ2-2, with TRBD1 identical over 8 bases. The junction had 6 bases not matched to a gene; V was cut back by 3 bases and J by 0 bases. The CDR3 runs 17 residues. Germline V gene data show CDR1 as MGHDK and CDR2 as SYGVNS. The CDR3 DNA follows: TGTGCCAGCAGTGAGCCAGGGGGCCCCACGAACACCGGGGAGCTGTTTTTT. This sequence encodes CASSEPGGPTNTGELFF.

The chain uses TRBV2 and TRBJ1-5; no reliable D call. Germline V gene sequence: CDR1 SNHLY, CDR2 FYNNEI. This CDR3 has 13 residues. The V gene lost 4 bases and the J gene lost 9 bases, with 13 bases spanning the gap. The CDR3 protein is CASSVGVPPPQHF. The CDR3 DNA sequence: TGTGCCAGCAGTGTCGGGGTCCCCCCGCCCCAGCATTTT. Drawing the rest from reference TRBV2 and TRBJ1-5, the complete variable domain is EPEVTQTPSHQVTQMGQEVILRCVPISNHLYFYWYRQILGQKVEFLVSFYNNEISEKSEIFDDQFSVERPDGSNFTLKIRSTKLEDSAMYFCASSVGVPPPQHFGDGTRLSIL.

This sequence joins TRBV15 and TRBJ2-1; the D gene is possibly TRBD2 (6 bases). Deletions cut 5 bases from V and 0 bases from J, with 14 bases between. CDR3 length: 16 residues. In germline, CDR1 is LNHNV, CDR2 YYDKDF (reference sequence). The CDR3 sequence: CATSGLGTSSYNEQFF. Here the CDR3 DNA reads TGTGCCACCAGCGGATTGGGGACTTCCTCCTACAATGAGCAGTTCTTC.

The V call is TRBV28, the J call TRBJ2-7; D is possibly TRBD1 (5 bases). This CDR3 region has 14 residues. V gave up 3 bases and J gave up 2 bases, with 11 bases separating them. CDR1 is MDHEN and CDR2 is SYDVKM in the germline V gene. The CDR3 nucleotides are TGTGCCAGCAGTTTCTCCAGGGATCCCTACGAGCAGTACTTC. Its translation is CASSFSRDPYEQYF.

This chain links TRBV27 with TRBJ2-1, with D perhaps TRBD2 (6 bases). CDR3 length: 16 amino acids. Germline lookup yields CDR1 MNHEY and CDR2 SMNVEV (reference sequence). V was shortened by 6 bases and J by 4 bases, with 19 bases between the two germline ends. CDR3 nucleotides: TGTGCCAGCAGCCCGGCGGAGCGGCGGGATTACAATGAGCAGTTCTTC. Translating gives CASSPAERRDYNEQFF.

This chain connects TRBV27 to TRBJ1-4; possible D gene TRBD1, 5 bases. The CDR3 loop spans 15 amino acids. Trimming took 4 bases from V and 8 from J, leaving 17 bases between them. From germline, CDR1 is MNHEY and CDR2 SMNVEV (reference sequence). This CDR3 reads CASSSRQTRVEKLFF. The DNA of the CDR3 is TGTGCCAGCAGTTCCAGACAGACCAGAGTAGAAAAACTGTTTTTT.

Here the CDR3 reads CASSTGVKTDTQYF. CDR3 DNA sequence: TGTGCCAGCTCTACCGGGGTAAAGACAGATACGCAGTATTTT. J is TRBJ2-3 and V is TRBV6-4; maybe TRBD2 (5 bases). The CDR3 length is 14 residues. V was clipped by 8 bases and J by 3 bases, with 15 bases between them. The germline V gene has CDR1 MRHNA and CDR2 SNTAGT.

The V call is TRBV19, the J call TRBJ1-2; D is possibly TRBD1 (6 bases). V lost 10 bases and J 3 bases, leaving 36 bases between the germline ends. CDR1 is LNHDA and CDR2 is SQIVND in the germline V gene (reference sequence). This CDR3 is built from 20 residues. This chain's CDR3 is CATTAPPWTETSPLYYGYTF. The CDR3 region has the DNA TGTGCCACTACAGCCCCCCCTTGGACAGAAACAAGCCCTCTCTACTATGGCTACACCTTC.

The V call is TRBV10-3, the J call TRBJ1-5, with TRBD1 matching 10 bases. This CDR3 has 16 amino acids. The germline V gene has CDR1 ENHRY and CDR2 SYGVKD. V was clipped by 2 bases and J by 7 bases; unmatched bases: 8. CDR3 DNA sequence: TGTGCCATCAGTGAGGGCGGGACAGGGGTCTCGCAGCCCCAGCATTTT. It codes for CAISEGGTGVSQPQHF.

This clone was detected only once. The chain recombines TRBV4-2 with TRBJ1-3, with 7 nucleotides matching TRBD1. J lost 0 bases, V lost 3 bases, and 11 bases had no gene match. Germline-derived CDR1 and CDR2 are LGHNA and YNFKEQ. There are 18 residues in the CDR3. The CDR3 nucleotides are TGTGCCAGCAGCCATGACCCCAGGGGGTCCCTCTCTGGAAACACCATATATTTT. It codes for CASSHDPRGSLSGNTIYF.

The V gene is TRBV6-4, the J gene TRBJ2-1; 7 bases are a match to TRBD1. Germline CDR1 reads MRHNA; CDR2 reads SNTAGT. Trimming removed 6 bases from V and 8 bases from J; junction bases left unmatched: 10. There are 14 residues in the CDR3. The CDR3 reads CASRGAGGLDEQFF. The CDR3 DNA follows: TGTGCCAGCAGAGGGGCAGGGGGTCTGGATGAGCAGTTCTTC.

CDR3 sequence (DNA): TGTGCCAGCAGTTACTCGCCAGGGCTTAGCTATGGCTACACCTTC. It is translated as CASSYSPGLSYGYTF. This sequence joins TRBV6-6 and TRBJ1-2, with D possibly TRBD1 on 5 matching bases. The V and J ends lost 0 bases and 4 bases respectively, with 12 bases between them. The CDR3 is 15 amino acids. The V gene's germline CDR1 is MNHNY and CDR2 SVGAGI (reference sequence).

V is TRBV7-9 and J is TRBJ2-3, with D perhaps TRBD1 (5 bases). Deletions cut 2 bases from V and 2 bases from J, with 8 bases between. This CDR3 spans 14 amino acids. Germline V gives CDR1 SEHNR, CDR2 FQNEAQ (reference sequence). The chain's CDR3 is CASSLKGITDTQYF. CDR3 DNA sequence: TGTGCCAGCAGCTTAAAGGGGATCACAGATACGCAGTATTTT. Based on the CDR3 plus reference TRBV7-9 and TRBJ2-3, the full variable domain is DTGVSQNPRHKITKRGQNVTFRCDPISEHNRLYWYRQTLGQGPEFLTYFQNEAQLEKSRLLSDRFSAERPKGSFSTLEIQRTEQGDSAMYLCASSLKGITDTQYFGPGTRLTVL.

The chain couples TRBV14 to TRBJ1-5; no reliable D call. The CDR3 has 14 residues. V dropped 4 bases and J dropped 3 bases, with 10 bases sitting between them. The germline V gene has CDR1 SGHDN and CDR2 FVKESK. The CDR3 spells CASSLLGYNQPQHF. In DNA form, the CDR3 reads TGTGCCAGCAGCCTACTGGGCTACAATCAGCCCCAGCATTTT.

The chain links TRBV4-2 to TRBJ2-3, with D maybe TRBD2 (6 bases). Trimming shortened V by 0 bases and J by 1 base, and 20 bases separated the two germline ends. Germline lookup yields CDR1 LGHNA and CDR2 YNFKEQ. The CDR3 extends over 19 amino acids. The CDR3: CASSQDWVPRELGTDTQYF. The DNA of the CDR3 is TGTGCCAGCAGCCAAGACTGGGTCCCCCGGGAGTTGGGCACAGATACGCAGTATTTT.

CDR3 in DNA: TGTGCCATCAGTGCGAAGGGGGCGCATTCCTACGAGCAGTACTTC. This encodes CAISAKGAHSYEQYF. The chain recombines TRBV10-3 with TRBJ2-7; the match to TRBD1 covers 7 bases. Germline V CDR1 and CDR2: ENHRY, SYGVKD. Unmatched junction bases numbered 7, after V lost 4 bases and J lost 1 base. This CDR3 is built from 15 residues.

The rearrangement uses TRBV27 and TRBJ2-2; 8 bases line up with TRBD1. The CDR3 is made up of 18 amino acids. Germline V gives CDR1 MNHEY, CDR2 SMNVEV (reference sequence). The V gene end was trimmed by 6 bases and the J gene end by 6 bases; junction bases not matched to a gene: 18. In DNA, the CDR3 is TGTGCCAGCAGCCCCGGACAGGGTGTATCGATGTGGGCCGGGGAGCTGTTTTTT. Translated, it gives CASSPGQGVSMWAGELFF.

The chain is built from TRBV11-3 and TRBJ2-3; D might be TRBD1 (5 bases). Trimming shortened V by 0 bases and J by 4 bases, and 14 bases separated the two germline ends. Germline values: CDR1 SGHNT, CDR2 YENEEA. The CDR3 is made up of 16 amino acids. DNA of the CDR3: TGTGCCAGCAGCTTAGATGTTCCAGGGCAGTCAGATACGCAGTATTTT. It translates to CASSLDVPGQSDTQYF.

V is TRBV19 and J is TRBJ1-1, with 8 positions matching TRBD1. The CDR3 has 16 amino acids. The germline V gene has CDR1 LNHDA and CDR2 SQIVND (reference sequence). With V trimmed by 9 bases and J by 0 bases, 12 bases remained unmatched. CDR3 loop: CASRGLKKPMNTEAFF. DNA of the CDR3: TGTGCCAGCAGGGGGCTGAAGAAACCGATGAACACTGAAGCTTTCTTT. Supplemented by reference TRBV19 and TRBJ1-1, the full variable domain reads DGGITQSPKYLFRKEGQNVTLSCEQNLNHDAMYWYRQDPGQGLRLIYYSQIVNDFQKGDIAEGYSVSREKKESFPLTVTSAQKNPTAFYLCASRGLKKPMNTEAFFGQGTRLTVV.